The 5 T cell receptor beta chains below all came from one sample that was sequenced in a study of T cell responses to AZD1222 COVID-19 vaccine. Some clones are missing from TCRdb's copy, which holds only in-frame ones; the method was immunoSEQ multiplex PCR. The sample includes 150,000 to 200,000 clones, approximately 93% of them seen just once. The starting material was peripheral blood, obtained 28 days after the second AZD1222 dose. Source of these receptors: an adult who received the AZD1222 COVID-19 vaccine.

V and J are TRBV18 and TRBJ1-2; possibly TRBD1 for D (5 bases). CDR1 and CDR2 (germline): KGHSH, LQKENI. Between the trimmed V and J ends, which lost 5 bases and 6 bases, there was a span of 13 bases. The CDR3 totals 13 residues. The CDR3 DNA follows: TGTGCCAGCTCAGAGTTGGAAGGGGATGGCTACACCTTC. This encodes CASSELEGDGYTF.

This chain joins TRBV5-6 and TRBJ2-1; TRBD2 agrees at 9 bases. V gave up 1 base and J gave up 6 bases; unmatched junction bases: 8. Germline CDR1 and CDR2: SGHDT and YYEEEE. The CDR3 has 16 residues. The CDR3 region has the DNA TGTGCCAGCAGCTTGTTAGCAGCGGGAGGTCTCAATGAGCAGTTCTTC. Its protein is CASSLLAAGGLNEQFF.

The rearrangement joins TRBV25-1 to TRBJ2-7; D perhaps matches TRBD1 (6 bases). The germline V gene has CDR1 MGHDK and CDR2 SYGVNS. The CDR3 length is 17 residues. Trimming left V 2 bases short and J 7 bases short, with 24 bases between. The chain's CDR3 is CASSEPGSPGDKEEQYF. CDR3 in DNA: TGTGCCAGCAGTGAACCTGGTTCCCCAGGGGATAAAGAAGAGCAGTACTTC.

This chain uses TRBV7-2 with TRBJ2-1; TRBD2 is a possible D gene (5 bases). This CDR3 has 15 residues. V lost 1 base and J 7 bases, leaving 14 bases between the germline ends. Germline loops: CDR1 SGHTA, CDR2 FQGNSA. The CDR3 nucleotides are TGTGCCAGCAGCTTAGGACGGGGTAGAAGGAATGAGCAGTTCTTC. It yields the protein CASSLGRGRRNEQFF.

This rearrangement joins TRBV30 to TRBJ1-1; possible D gene TRBD1, 5 bases. Deletions cut 0 bases from V and 8 bases from J, with 10 bases between. The V gene's germline CDR1 is GTSNPN and CDR2 SVGIG (reference sequence). The CDR3 is 12 residues long. CDR3 sequence reads: CAWSVQVGEAFF. The CDR3 bases are TGTGCCTGGAGTGTACAGGTTGGGGAAGCTTTCTTT.